One sample yielded the 28 T cell receptor beta chains listed below, sequenced in a study of T-cell memory formation after mild COVID-19. MiXCR, applied by TCRdb to the 5' RACE reads, yields one record per CDR3 protein. The sample records about 470,000 distinct CDR3 sequences, 20% to 30% being singletons. Sequencing used PBMCs or a T cell subset sorted from them (not recorded which). Source of these receptors: an adult woman who had mild COVID-19 (a few samples of this study predate the infection). Cell type and time point are not known.

In this sample, this clonotype turned up a few times. CDR3 loop: CASIKGPQETQYF. CDR3 in DNA: TGTGCCAGCATCAAGGGGCCCCAAGAGACCCAGTACTTC. V is TRBV6-5 and J is TRBJ2-5; possible D gene TRBD1, 5 bases. Between the trimmed V and J ends, which lost 7 bases and 1 base, there was a span of 10 bases. Germline V gene lookup returns CDR1 MNHEY and CDR2 SVGAGI. There are 13 residues in the CDR3.

This sequence joins TRBV20-1 and TRBJ2-2; tentative D call: TRBD1 (5 bases). This CDR3 is built from 14 residues. In germline, CDR1 is DFQATT, CDR2 SNEGSKA (reference sequence). V gave up 0 bases and J gave up 4 bases, with 9 bases separating them. CDR3 protein: CSARDEGVTGELFF. As DNA, the CDR3 is TGCAGTGCTAGAGATGAAGGGGTCACCGGGGAGCTGTTTTTT.

This clonotype was counted between two and nine times. The V and J genes are TRBV7-3 and TRBJ1-2; TRBD1 is a possible D gene (6 bases). The CDR3 is 16 residues long. Between the trimmed V and J ends, which lost 4 bases and 7 bases, there was a span of 22 bases. Germline CDR1 SGHTA, CDR2 FQGTGA. The CDR3 region has the DNA TGTGCCAGCAGCTCAGGTTTAACAGGGCGAGAGAGTGGCTACACCTTC. Translating it yields CASSSGLTGRESGYTF.

This clonotype was detected a few times. This chain links TRBV6-5 with TRBJ2-3, with a weak D call TRBD2 (5 bases). Per germline, CDR1 MNHEY and CDR2 SVGAGI. The length of the CDR3 is 14 residues. The V end was cut by 8 bases, the J end by 1 base, with 13 bases between. The CDR3 is CASGRVRGTDTQYF. The DNA of the CDR3 is TGTGCCAGCGGCCGGGTGCGGGGCACAGATACGCAGTATTTT.

This clonotype has more than one count but fewer than ten. The chain uses TRBV12-3 or TRBV12-4 and TRBJ2-7, with D possibly being TRBD1 (8 bases). The ends were cut back, 5 bases at V and 6 bases at J, with 14 bases in the middle. The CDR3 is made up of 13 amino acids. CDR3 residues: CASSNRGGAEQYF. CDR3 nucleotides: TGTGCCAGCAGTAACAGGGGGGGTGCCGAGCAGTACTTC.

This clonotype was detected a few times. This chain uses TRBV12-3 or TRBV12-4 with TRBJ2-2; 9 bases align to TRBD2. Trimming took 6 bases from V and 6 from J; bases not matched to a gene: 11. CDR3 length: 16 residues. CDR3 sequence reads: CASSSIAGESPGELFF. CDR3 nucleotides: TGTGCCAGCAGCTCAATAGCGGGAGAAAGCCCCGGGGAGCTGTTTTTT.

V usage is TRBV14 and J usage is TRBJ2-5; 9 nucleotides agree with TRBD2. Germline assignment: CDR1 SGHDN and CDR2 FVKESK. CDR3 length: 16 amino acids. V gave up 4 bases and J gave up 5 bases; unmatched junction bases: 11. The CDR3 loop is CASSPPAAGGPETQYF. The CDR3 DNA follows: TGTGCCAGCAGCCCGCCGGCTGCGGGAGGGCCTGAGACCCAGTACTTC.

This sequence joins TRBV4-1 and TRBJ1-1; D is possibly TRBD1 (5 bases). The CDR3 is made up of 17 amino acids. The V and J ends lost 0 bases and 0 bases respectively, with 14 bases between them. Germline V CDR1 and CDR2: MGHRA, YSYEKL. CDR3 DNA sequence: TGCGCCAGCAGCCAAGATAGGCCAGGGTTCATGAACACTGAAGCTTTCTTT. Amino acid sequence: CASSQDRPGFMNTEAFF.

This clonotype was seen a few times. V and J are TRBV3-1 and TRBJ2-2; no reliable D call. The CDR3 is 13 amino acids. V lost 6 bases and J lost 4, with 9 bases in between. The germline CDR1 and CDR2 sequences are LGHDT and YNNKEL (reference sequence). In DNA form, the CDR3 reads TGTGCCAGCAGTCTTCTCATCACCGGGGAGCTGTTTTTT. It codes for CASSLLITGELFF. Looking up the rest from reference TRBV3-1 and TRBJ2-2 gives the full variable domain: DTAVSQTPKYLVTQMGNDKSIKCEQNLGHDTMYWYKQDSKKFLKIMFSYNNKELIINETVPNRFSPKSPDKAHLNLHINSLELGDSAVYFCASSLLITGELFFGEGSRLTVL.

This clonotype was seen a few times. V gene TRBV9 combines with J gene TRBJ1-6; tentatively, D is TRBD1 (5 bases). There are 14 residues in the CDR3. Germline lookup yields CDR1 SGDLS and CDR2 YYNGEE. V was trimmed by 3 bases and J by 7 bases, leaving 11 bases between them. The DNA for the CDR3 is TGTGCCAGCAGCGCCAGGGATCAGAATTCACCCCTCCACTTT. It translates to CASSARDQNSPLHF.

The chain uses TRBV3-1 and TRBJ1-1, with D uncertain. Germline values: CDR1 LGHDT, CDR2 YNNKEL (reference sequence). Trimming took 9 bases from V and 4 from J, leaving 12 bases between them. The CDR3 is made up of 12 amino acids. The CDR3: CARQTRVTEAFF. The CDR3, as DNA: TGTGCCAGACAAACTCGCGTCACTGAAGCTTTCTTT.

In this sample, this clonotype turned up many times. The chain combines TRBV15 with TRBJ2-7; a possible D gene is TRBD2 (6 bases). The ends were cut back, 0 bases at V and 4 bases at J, with 22 bases in the middle. Germline values: CDR1 LNHNV, CDR2 YYDKDF (reference sequence). There are 18 residues in the CDR3. The chain's CDR3 is CATSRDPASDSLVYEQYF. CDR3 coding DNA: TGTGCCACCAGCAGAGATCCGGCTAGCGATTCTCTTGTTTACGAGCAGTACTTC.

V and J are TRBV7-2 and TRBJ2-2; 7 bases align to TRBD2. Germline V gene sequence: CDR1 SGHTA, CDR2 FQGNSA. CDR3 length: 16 residues. V dropped 1 base and J dropped 5; count of bases not matched to a gene: 7. This CDR3 is CASSLEVGAGTGELFF. The CDR3 DNA reads as TGTGCCAGCAGCTTAGAAGTCGGAGCGGGAACCGGGGAGCTGTTTTTT.

This clonotype has a handful of counts. The genes are TRBV20-1 and TRBJ2-4, with 11 bases identical to TRBD2. The CDR3 is made up of 16 amino acids. With V trimmed by 6 bases and J by 0 bases, 7 bases remained unmatched. Per the germline V gene, CDR1 is DFQATT and CDR2 is SNEGSKA (reference sequence). The CDR3 region is CSATGTSGLAKNIQYF. The CDR3, as DNA: TGCAGTGCCACCGGGACTAGCGGACTAGCCAAAAACATTCAGTACTTC.

The chain is built from TRBV6-5 and TRBJ1-1; a possible D gene is TRBD1 (5 bases). The CDR3 is 15 amino acids. The V end lost 6 bases, the J end lost 5 bases, and 19 bases lay between the germline ends. The V gene's germline CDR1 is MNHEY and CDR2 SVGAGI. This chain's CDR3 is CASSPPQGRRTEAFF. The DNA for the CDR3 is TGTGCCAGCAGCCCCCCTCAGGGAAGGAGGACTGAAGCTTTCTTT.

This sequence joins TRBV7-9 and TRBJ2-3, with 7 bases lining up with TRBD2. This CDR3 contains 16 residues. V lost 5 bases, J lost 0 bases, and 8 bases stayed unmatched. In germline, CDR1 is SEHNR, CDR2 FQNEAQ (reference sequence). The CDR3 loop reads CASSETRGESTDTQYF. Written as DNA, the CDR3 is TGTGCCAGCAGCGAGACCCGGGGGGAGAGCACAGATACGCAGTATTTT.

This clonotype was counted only a few times. The V call is TRBV20-1, the J call TRBJ2-5, with 10 bases that match TRBD2. The CDR3 is 13 residues long. Trimming took 4 bases from V and 6 from J; bases not matched to a gene: 5. Germline V gene sequence: CDR1 DFQATT, CDR2 SNEGSKA (reference sequence). CDR3 coding DNA: TGCAGTGCTACACCTAGCGGGGGACAGACCCAGTACTTC. Translated, it gives CSATPSGGQTQYF.

This clonotype showed up just a few times. The rearrangement links TRBV5-5 to TRBJ1-2; TRBD1 agrees at 8 bases. CDR1 is SGHKS and CDR2 is YYEKEE in the germline V gene (reference sequence). This CDR3 region has 13 residues. V lost 7 bases and J lost 6; bases outside the gene matches: 8. This CDR3 reads CASAYQQGDGYTF. CDR3 nucleotide sequence: TGTGCCAGCGCCTATCAACAGGGGGATGGCTACACCTTC. Variable domain in full (rest from reference TRBV5-5 and TRBJ1-2): DAGVTQSPTHLIKTRGQQVTLRCSPISGHKSVSWYQQVLGQGPQFIFQYYEKEERGRGNFPDRFSARQFPNYSSELNVNALLLGDSALYLCASAYQQGDGYTFGSGTRLTVV.

This clonotype was found a few times. This rearrangement joins TRBV30 to TRBJ2-7; 8 nucleotides agree with TRBD1. This CDR3 comprises 13 residues. V dropped 4 bases and J dropped 4; count of bases not matched to a gene: 6. From germline, CDR1 is GTSNPN and CDR2 SVGIG (reference sequence). In DNA form, the CDR3 reads TGTGCCTGGAATCGTCAGGGGGCATACGAGCAGTACTTC. Translation: CAWNRQGAYEQYF.

This clonotype has more than one count but fewer than ten. This rearrangement joins TRBV7-8 to TRBJ2-3; 7 bases map to TRBD2. The germline CDR1 and CDR2 sequences are SGHVS and FQNEAQ. The CDR3 contains 15 residues. Trimming at V came to 2 bases and at J to 2 bases, leaving 4 bases not matched to a gene. The CDR3 sequence: CASSLSLAVTDTQYF. The CDR3, as DNA: TGTGCCAGCAGCTTATCTCTAGCGGTCACAGATACGCAGTATTTT.

A few counts support this clonotype. This sequence joins TRBV5-1 and TRBJ2-5; 10 bases agree with TRBD2. This CDR3 has 16 residues. Germline CDR1 and CDR2: SGHRS and YFSETQ. V dropped 4 bases and J dropped 5; count of bases not matched to a gene: 11. The CDR3: CASSGSLAGDLETQYF. CDR3 nucleotides: TGCGCCAGCAGCGGGTCTCTAGCGGGAGATTTGGAGACCCAGTACTTC.

The chain employs TRBV7-2 and TRBJ2-5, with no clear D. Trimming stripped 5 bases from V and 5 bases from J, with 18 bases between. Per germline, CDR1 SGHTA and CDR2 FQGNSA. The CDR3 totals 15 residues. Here the CDR3 reads CASSLRGWPQETQYF. The CDR3, as DNA: TGTGCCAGCAGCCTCCGAGGCTGGCCCCAGGAGACCCAGTACTTC.

The chain carries TRBV27 and TRBJ2-2; TRBD1 agrees at 8 bases. The V gene's germline CDR1 is MNHEY and CDR2 SMNVEV (reference sequence). J lost 8 bases, V lost 8 bases, and 10 bases had no gene match. The CDR3 loop spans 14 amino acids. The CDR3, as DNA: TGTGCCAGCGGGTTTTTTGGGACAGGTGGGGAGCTGTTTTTT. Its protein is CASGFFGTGGELFF.

The chain couples TRBV5-1 to TRBJ2-3; 8 bases are a match to TRBD2. The CDR3 totals 16 residues. CDR1 is SGHRS, CDR2 YFSETQ, per germline. V shed 0 bases, J shed 2 bases, and the junction held 5 bases outside the gene matches. The CDR3 reads CASSLVRLAYTDTQYF. The CDR3 coding sequence is TGCGCCAGCAGCTTGGTCCGACTAGCGTACACAGATACGCAGTATTTT.

The chain employs TRBV5-1 and TRBJ1-4; TRBD1 matches 7 bases. With 1 base clipped from V and 8 bases from J, the junction kept 5 bases outside the gene matches. CDR1 and CDR2 (germline): SGHRS, YFSETQ. The length of the CDR3 is 14 residues. The CDR3 spells CASSLYGTAEKLFF. CDR3 bases: TGCGCCAGCAGCTTGTACGGGACAGCCGAAAAACTGTTTTTT.

The CDR3: CASSSAPGGDFTGELFF. CDR3 coding DNA: TGCGCCAGCAGCTCTGCCCCCGGGGGGGATTTCACCGGGGAGCTGTTTTTT. This chain joins TRBV5-1 and TRBJ2-2; TRBD2 matches 8 bases. From germline, CDR1 is SGHRS and CDR2 YFSETQ. This CDR3 has 17 residues. After removal of 3 bases from V and 4 bases from J, the junction contained 11 bases not matched to a gene.

This clonotype was counted only a few times. V gene TRBV6-2 or TRBV6-3 combines with J gene TRBJ2-3; possible D gene TRBD2, 5 bases. The V end lost 2 bases, the J end lost 5 bases, and 11 bases lay between the germline ends. Germline values: CDR1 MNHEY, CDR2 SVGEGT. The CDR3 contains 14 residues. CDR3 in DNA: TGTGCCAGCAGTTACGTTGCGGGTGGAGATACGCAGTATTTT. This encodes CASSYVAGGDTQYF.

The chain couples TRBV20-1 to TRBJ1-1, with a tentative D call TRBD1 (6 bases). V lost 3 bases and J 0 bases, leaving 23 bases between the germline ends. Germline lookup yields CDR1 DFQATT and CDR2 SNEGSKA (reference sequence). This CDR3 has 18 residues. CDR3 residues: CSASLTNRELLMNTEAFF. The CDR3 DNA reads as TGCAGTGCTAGCCTAACCAACAGGGAGCTATTAATGAACACTGAAGCTTTCTTT.